The TCR beta chain under discussion was sequenced for a study of shared clonotypes between healthy human individuals (dated by TCRdb to about 2020). Regarding the complete study: A couple of women and a few men aged 18 to 49 years were included in the cohort. Per donor, three plates each were used for CD4 naive and CD4 memory, two for CD8 naive, and one for CD8 memory. To estimate repertoire size and how much clonotypes are shared between individuals, the study performed deep sequencing of blood TCR repertoires from a few healthy adults. To increase sequencing depth and limit assay-specific biases, different laboratories used diverse techniques to prepare libraries and sequence TCR repertoires. Between about 0.8 and 9 billion PBMCs per donor were obtained by leukapheresis.

TCR CDR3 regions were amplified from genomic DNA by multiplex PCR using the deep immunoSEQ assay. For each cell subset, the extracted genomic DNA was distributed evenly across all wells of several immunoSEQ 96-well plates, and each plate served as one replicate. For sorted subsets, 150 to 250 ng of genomic DNA, equivalent to 30,000 or so T cell genomes, went into each replicate PCR. Purified libraries were quantified with a Qubit 3.0 fluorometer, sized on a Bioanalyzer 2100, and re-quantified with the KAPA Library Quantification kit. Every immunoSEQ 96-well plate was sequenced on a separate single-read 150-cycle Illumina NextSeq 550 flow cell. Regarding the original processing steps: Because the immunoSEQ output included only junctional sequences and no quality scores, the filtering could not be the same as the filtering used for full-length reads. Sequences were annotated with PyIR, a Python wrapper for IgBLAST v1.9, and V/J genes and CDR3 were assigned using IMGT germline references. Reads were filtered out if the reads had weak V/J assignments (E-value above 1e-6), no CDR3, stop codons, out-of-frame junctions, or ambiguous translated residues. V3J clonotypes were defined as sequences sharing the same inferred V gene, J gene, and CDR3 amino acid sequence. Percentage overlap between repertoires was computed as shared unique clonotypes divided by the size of the smaller repertoire. RTK rarefaction, the Chao1 estimator, and Recon v2.1 estimates of unobserved clonotypes were used to assess repertoire richness. For all TCRbeta clonotypes obtained by the gDNA method from a handful of donors, generation probabilities were computed with OLGA. TCRdb retrieved this table from immuneACCESS and kept in-frame rearrangements only. Not all clones are present; in checked studies, unresolved V genes account for under half, and no reason is known for the remainder. V, J and clone size derive from that table, while D and trimming were established from the DNA sequence. The table for this sample lists some 2,500,000 clones; 85% to 95% of them were counted only once. Around 0.35% of the sample lies in the top ten.

The donors were healthy, HIV-negative adults with no recently reported acute infections or vaccinations. Every donor was a Caucasian adult living in Nashville, Tennessee, USA. CD4+ T cells were enriched by magnetic negative selection, after which naive cells were positively selected on CD45RA and the negative fraction was taken as the memory subset. Blood was obtained by leukapheresis, after which PBMCs were separated by Ficoll-Histopaque density gradient centrifugation and cryopreserved in liquid nitrogen vapor phase. Analytical flow cytometry was used to check the purity and quantity of each magnetically sorted T cell population. Genomic DNA was isolated from every sorted fraction and measured by UV absorbance on a Nanodrop 2000c. General study outcomes and caveats: Pairwise subsampling led to the expectation that sequencing depth would affect the degree of clonotype sharing among donors. Sampling was restricted to blood, and TCR repertoires in tissues likely differ from the TCR repertoires found in blood. Because the study included only a small number of donors, the genetic and exposure-history diversity represented was limited. Rarefaction of sorted-subset datasets indicated incomplete sequencing despite the large sequencing depth. Larger estimated clonotype richness was generally found for naive subsets than for memory subsets. When several donors were compared, the shared fraction of clonotypes was approximately 5% for naive CD4, approximately 3.3% for naive CD8, more than 2% for memory CD4, and under 0.5% for memory CD8. Higher generation probabilities were observed for clonotypes shared by all four sorted-subset donors than for non-shared clonotypes.

V is trimmed back by 2 bases and J by 6 bases, and the junction contains 5 bases that no gene match accounts for. CDR1 and CDR2, per the germline V gene, are MNHEY and SVGAGI. The CDR3, cysteine through phenylalanine, is 16 amino acids long. The CDR3 DNA has 48 bases and is translated from base 1. In regard to this clone: Its antigen target is currently unknown. Base qualities are not recorded, but no much larger clone differs from it by a single base.

The TCR was taken from a man younger than 35 in good health. Some clones in this sample may be carry-over from other donors' samples. In this chain, TRBV6-5 is recombined with TRBJ2-1; TRBD2 matches 12 bases in the middle. The sequencing sample was made of naive CD4+ T cells from PBMCs. The cell subset or site label, read with the paper, signifies: CD45RA+ positively selected. The nucleotides are TGTGCCAGCAGTTACCGACTAGCGGGAGTGCTCAATGAGCAGTTCTTC. Translated, this is CASSYRLAGVLNEQFF.